Listed here is a single T cell receptor (beta chain). The record originates from a study of blood T cell repertoires in COVID-19. In the study overall: The United States, Italy and Spain were the sources of the acute and convalescent COVID-19 samples. Sources were T cells, B-cell-depleted T cells, or PBMCs; the material itself was cDNA or gDNA.

Original data processing: Nucleated cell number was recorded as an estimate derived from reference gene primer amplification. The protocol was immunoSEQ multiplex PCR, while the TCRdb copy is restricted to in-frame clones and leaves out a portion. For V, J and clone size, that table is used; D and trimming come from the DNA. The sample has some 74,000 clones, 70% to 90% seen once. The V and J ends lost 5 bases and 6 bases, in that order; junction bases with no gene match: 4. The CDR3 totals 15 residues. CDR1 is MNHEY and CDR2 is SVGEGT in the germline V gene. Sample: peripheral blood. The clonotype was recovered from a woman aged 80 or over with acute or convalescent COVID-19. The chain is built from TRBV6-2 or TRBV6-3 and TRBJ2-7; TRBD2 matches 16 bases. CDR3: CASSPGLAGGREQYF. The CDR3, as DNA: TGTGCCAGCAGTCCGGGACTAGCGGGGGGGCGCGAGCAGTACTTC.